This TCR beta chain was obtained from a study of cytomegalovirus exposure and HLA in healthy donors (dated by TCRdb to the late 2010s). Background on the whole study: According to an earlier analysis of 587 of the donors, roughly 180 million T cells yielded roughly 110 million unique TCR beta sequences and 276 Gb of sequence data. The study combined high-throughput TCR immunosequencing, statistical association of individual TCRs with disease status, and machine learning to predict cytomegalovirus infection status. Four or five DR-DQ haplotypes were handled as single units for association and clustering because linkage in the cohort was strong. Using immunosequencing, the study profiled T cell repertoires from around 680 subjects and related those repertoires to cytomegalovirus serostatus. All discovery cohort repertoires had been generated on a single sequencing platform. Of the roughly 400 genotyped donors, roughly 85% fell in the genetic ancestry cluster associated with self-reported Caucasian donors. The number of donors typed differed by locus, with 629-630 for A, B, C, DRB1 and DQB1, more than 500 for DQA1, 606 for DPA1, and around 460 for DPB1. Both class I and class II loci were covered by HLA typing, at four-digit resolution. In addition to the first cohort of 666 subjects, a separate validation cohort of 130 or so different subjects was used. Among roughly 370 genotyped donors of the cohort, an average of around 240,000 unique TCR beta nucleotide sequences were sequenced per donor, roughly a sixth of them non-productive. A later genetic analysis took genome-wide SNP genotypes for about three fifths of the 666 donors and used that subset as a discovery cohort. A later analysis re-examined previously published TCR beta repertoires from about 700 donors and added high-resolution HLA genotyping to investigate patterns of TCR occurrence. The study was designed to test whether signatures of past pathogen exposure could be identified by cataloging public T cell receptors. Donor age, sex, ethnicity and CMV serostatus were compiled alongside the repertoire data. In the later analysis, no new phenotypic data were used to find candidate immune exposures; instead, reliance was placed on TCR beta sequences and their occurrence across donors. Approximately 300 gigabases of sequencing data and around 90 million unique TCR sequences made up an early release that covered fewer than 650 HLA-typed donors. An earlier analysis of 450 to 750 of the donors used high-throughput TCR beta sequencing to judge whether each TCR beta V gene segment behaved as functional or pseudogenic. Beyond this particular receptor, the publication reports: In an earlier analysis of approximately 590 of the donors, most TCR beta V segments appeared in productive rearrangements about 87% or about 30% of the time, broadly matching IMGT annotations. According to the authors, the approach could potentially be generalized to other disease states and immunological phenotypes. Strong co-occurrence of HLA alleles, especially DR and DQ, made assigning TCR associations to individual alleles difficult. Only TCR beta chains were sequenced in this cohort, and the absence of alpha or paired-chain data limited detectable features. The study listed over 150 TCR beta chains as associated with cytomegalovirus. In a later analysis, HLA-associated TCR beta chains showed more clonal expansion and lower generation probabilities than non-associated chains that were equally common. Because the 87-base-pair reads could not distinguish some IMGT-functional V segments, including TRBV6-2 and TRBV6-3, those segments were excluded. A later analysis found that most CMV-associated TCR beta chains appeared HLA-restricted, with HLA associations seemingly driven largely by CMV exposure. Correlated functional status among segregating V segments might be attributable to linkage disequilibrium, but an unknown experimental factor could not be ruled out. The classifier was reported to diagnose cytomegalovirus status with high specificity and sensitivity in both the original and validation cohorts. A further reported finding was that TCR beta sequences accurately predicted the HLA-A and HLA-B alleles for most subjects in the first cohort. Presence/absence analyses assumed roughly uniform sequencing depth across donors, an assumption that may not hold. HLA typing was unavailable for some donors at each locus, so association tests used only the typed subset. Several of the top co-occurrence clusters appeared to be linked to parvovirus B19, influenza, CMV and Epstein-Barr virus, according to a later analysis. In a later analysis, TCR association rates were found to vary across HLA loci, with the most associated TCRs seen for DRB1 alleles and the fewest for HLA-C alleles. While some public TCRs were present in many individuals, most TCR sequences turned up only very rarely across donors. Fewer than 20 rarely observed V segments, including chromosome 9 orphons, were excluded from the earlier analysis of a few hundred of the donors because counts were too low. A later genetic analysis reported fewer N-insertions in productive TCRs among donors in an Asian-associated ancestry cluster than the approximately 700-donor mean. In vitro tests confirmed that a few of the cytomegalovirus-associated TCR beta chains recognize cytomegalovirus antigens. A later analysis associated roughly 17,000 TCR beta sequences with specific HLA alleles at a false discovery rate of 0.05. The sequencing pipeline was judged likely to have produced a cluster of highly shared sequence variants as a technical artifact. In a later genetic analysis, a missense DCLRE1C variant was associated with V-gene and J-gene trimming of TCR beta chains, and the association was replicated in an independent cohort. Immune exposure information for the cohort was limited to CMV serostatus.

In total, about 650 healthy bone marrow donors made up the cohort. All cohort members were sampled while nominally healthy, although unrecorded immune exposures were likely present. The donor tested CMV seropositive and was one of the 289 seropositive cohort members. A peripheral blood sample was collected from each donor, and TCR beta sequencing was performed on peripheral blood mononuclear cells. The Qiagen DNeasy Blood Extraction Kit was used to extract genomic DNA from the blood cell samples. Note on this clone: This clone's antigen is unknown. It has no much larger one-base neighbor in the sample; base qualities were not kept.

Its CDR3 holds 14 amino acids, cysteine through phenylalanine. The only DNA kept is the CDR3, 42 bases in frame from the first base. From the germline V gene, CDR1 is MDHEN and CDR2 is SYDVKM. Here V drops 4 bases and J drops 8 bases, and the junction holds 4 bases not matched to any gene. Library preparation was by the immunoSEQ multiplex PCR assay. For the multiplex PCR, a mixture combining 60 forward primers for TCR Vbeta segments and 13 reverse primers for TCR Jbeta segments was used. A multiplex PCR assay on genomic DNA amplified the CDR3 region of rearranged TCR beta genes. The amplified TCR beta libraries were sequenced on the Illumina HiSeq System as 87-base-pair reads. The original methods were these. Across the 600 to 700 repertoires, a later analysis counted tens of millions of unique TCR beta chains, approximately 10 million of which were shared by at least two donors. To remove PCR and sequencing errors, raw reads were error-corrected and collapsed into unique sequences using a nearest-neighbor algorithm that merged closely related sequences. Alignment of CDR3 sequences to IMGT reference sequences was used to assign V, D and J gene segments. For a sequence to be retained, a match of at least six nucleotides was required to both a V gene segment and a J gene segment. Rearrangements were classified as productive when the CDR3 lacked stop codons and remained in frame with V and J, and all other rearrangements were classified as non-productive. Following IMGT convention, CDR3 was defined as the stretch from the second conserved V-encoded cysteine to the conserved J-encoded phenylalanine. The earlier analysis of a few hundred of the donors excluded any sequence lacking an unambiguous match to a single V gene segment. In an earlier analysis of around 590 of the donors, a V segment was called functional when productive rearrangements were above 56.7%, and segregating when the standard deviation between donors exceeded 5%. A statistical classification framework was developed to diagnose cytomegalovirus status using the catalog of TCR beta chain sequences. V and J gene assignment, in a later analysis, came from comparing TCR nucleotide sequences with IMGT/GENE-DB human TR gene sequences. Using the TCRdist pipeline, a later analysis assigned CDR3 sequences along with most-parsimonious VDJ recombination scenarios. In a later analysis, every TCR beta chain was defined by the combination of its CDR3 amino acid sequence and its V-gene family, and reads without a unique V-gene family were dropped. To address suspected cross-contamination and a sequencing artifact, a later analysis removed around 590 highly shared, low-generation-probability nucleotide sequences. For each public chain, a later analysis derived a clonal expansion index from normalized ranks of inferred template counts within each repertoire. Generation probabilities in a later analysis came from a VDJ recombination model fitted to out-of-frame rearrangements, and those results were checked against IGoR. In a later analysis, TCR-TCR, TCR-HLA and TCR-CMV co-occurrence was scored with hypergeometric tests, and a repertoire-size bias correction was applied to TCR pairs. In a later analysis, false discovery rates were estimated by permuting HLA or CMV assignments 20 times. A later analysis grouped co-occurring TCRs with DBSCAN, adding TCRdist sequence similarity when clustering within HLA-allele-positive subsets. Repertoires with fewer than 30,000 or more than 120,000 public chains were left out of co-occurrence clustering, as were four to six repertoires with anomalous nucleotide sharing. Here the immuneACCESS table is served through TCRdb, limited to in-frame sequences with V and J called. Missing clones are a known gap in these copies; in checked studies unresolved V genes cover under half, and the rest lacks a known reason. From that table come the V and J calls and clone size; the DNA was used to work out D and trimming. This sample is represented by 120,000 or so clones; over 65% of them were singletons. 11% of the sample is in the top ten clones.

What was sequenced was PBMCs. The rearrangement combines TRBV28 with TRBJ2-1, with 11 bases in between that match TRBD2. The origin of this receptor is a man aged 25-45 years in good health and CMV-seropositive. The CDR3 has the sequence CASSSGLAVDEQFF. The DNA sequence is TGTGCCAGCAGTTCGGGACTAGCGGTCGATGAGCAGTTCTTC.